The 9 T cell receptor beta chains listed next were all sequenced from one sample in a study of T cells in Graves' hyperthyroidism and ophthalmopathy. TCR beta CDR3 regions were amplified from RNA. HTBI primers were the set used in a first-round RT-PCR of the TCR CDR3. From the multiplex PCR reads, TCRdb called clonotypes with MiXCR, one entry per CDR3 protein. Here the sample spans about 290,000 distinct CDR3 sequences, roughly 13% being singletons. Sequencing was done on a sample of blood. The origin of the receptors is a middle-aged woman with Graves' hyperthyroidism.

This clonotype was observed many times. The rearrangement joins TRBV6-1 to TRBJ1-2, with no clear D. Trimming took off 5 bases at V and 2 bases at J, with 12 bases between the two ends. The CDR3 is 14 residues long. Germline V CDR1 and CDR2: MNHNS, SASEGT. The CDR3 DNA is TGTGCCAGCAGTAAGGGTTCAGGCAACTATGGCTACACCTTC. Translating gives CASSKGSGNYGYTF.

Many counts were recorded for this clonotype. V gene TRBV27 combines with J gene TRBJ2-7; 8 nucleotides line up with TRBD1. V lost 9 bases, J lost 2 bases, and 9 bases stayed unmatched. The germline V gene has CDR1 MNHEY and CDR2 SMNVEV (reference sequence). This CDR3 has 14 residues. CDR3 amino acids: CASFAGTGPYEQYF. CDR3 nucleotides: TGTGCCAGTTTCGCCGGGACAGGACCCTACGAGCAGTACTTC.

This clonotype has only a few counts. DNA of the CDR3: TGTGCCAGCAGCCGGGTCTCCAATCGCTACGAGCAGTACTTC. Its protein is CASSRVSNRYEQYF. The V and J genes are TRBV6-1 and TRBJ2-7; D remains unclear. The CDR3 spans 14 residues. CDR1 is MNHNS and CDR2 is SASEGT in the germline V gene. V dropped 6 bases and J dropped 3 bases, with 15 bases sitting between them.

This clonotype was seen a few times. The chain employs TRBV27 and TRBJ2-2; unclear D gene. From germline, CDR1 is MNHEY and CDR2 SMNVEV (reference sequence). The CDR3 consists of 13 residues. With 3 bases removed from V and 4 bases from J, the gap between germline ends came to 6 bases. The CDR3 reads CASSFWGTGELFF. Here the CDR3 DNA reads TGTGCCAGCAGTTTTTGGGGCACCGGGGAGCTGTTTTTT.

This clonotype occurred many times. The rearrangement joins TRBV3-1 to TRBJ2-4; D not resolved. The CDR3 has 13 residues. CDR1 and CDR2 (germline): LGHDT, YNNKEL (reference sequence). The V end was cut by 0 bases, the J end by 6 bases, with 6 bases between. This CDR3 is CASSQDTLNIQYF. DNA for the CDR3: TGTGCCAGCAGCCAAGACACCCTAAACATTCAGTACTTC.

This clonotype was recorded at least ten times. This chain links TRBV14 with TRBJ2-5; no reliable D call. Trimming cost V 0 bases and J 9 bases, with 11 bases left between them. Germline V gene data show CDR1 as SGHDN and CDR2 as FVKESK. The CDR3 contains 13 residues. CDR3 protein: CASSQEGGWAQYF. Here the CDR3 DNA reads TGTGCCAGCAGCCAAGAAGGCGGTTGGGCCCAGTACTTC. Based on the CDR3 plus reference TRBV14 and TRBJ2-5, the full variable domain is EAGVTQFPSHSVIEKGQTVTLRCDPISGHDNLYWYRRVMGKEIKFLLHFVKESKQDESGMPNNRFLAERTGGTYSTLKVQPAELEDSGVYFCASSQEGGWAQYFGPGTRLLVL.

This clonotype was counted many times. This chain links TRBV29-1 with TRBJ1-2; 8 bases match TRBD1. V shed 3 bases, J shed 6 bases, and the junction held 15 bases outside the gene matches. The germline gives CDR1 SQVTM, CDR2 ANQGSEA. The CDR3 spans 16 residues. The chain's CDR3 is CSVDRAGGASSHGYTF. Here the CDR3 DNA reads TGCAGCGTTGATAGGGCAGGGGGCGCATCTAGTCATGGCTACACCTTC.

This clonotype was counted ten times or more. V usage is TRBV11-2 and J usage is TRBJ2-7, with 12 bases fitting TRBD2. The CDR3 spans 14 residues. V shed 6 bases and J 4 bases; nucleotides not matched to a gene: 4. CDR1 and CDR2 (germline): SGHAT, FQNNGV. CDR3 protein: CASRTTSGGYEQYF. The CDR3 coding sequence is TGTGCCAGCAGGACGACTAGCGGGGGATACGAGCAGTACTTC.

This chain connects TRBV6-1 to TRBJ2-2; D is perhaps TRBD1 (5 bases). The CDR3 runs 14 residues. Trimming took 8 bases from V and 6 from J, leaving 16 bases between them. CDR1 and CDR2 from the germline V gene are MNHNS and SASEGT. CDR3 sequence (DNA): TGTGCCAGCGGATCAGGGTTGCCGGCCGGGGAGCTGTTTTTT. Translation gives CASGSGLPAGELFF.